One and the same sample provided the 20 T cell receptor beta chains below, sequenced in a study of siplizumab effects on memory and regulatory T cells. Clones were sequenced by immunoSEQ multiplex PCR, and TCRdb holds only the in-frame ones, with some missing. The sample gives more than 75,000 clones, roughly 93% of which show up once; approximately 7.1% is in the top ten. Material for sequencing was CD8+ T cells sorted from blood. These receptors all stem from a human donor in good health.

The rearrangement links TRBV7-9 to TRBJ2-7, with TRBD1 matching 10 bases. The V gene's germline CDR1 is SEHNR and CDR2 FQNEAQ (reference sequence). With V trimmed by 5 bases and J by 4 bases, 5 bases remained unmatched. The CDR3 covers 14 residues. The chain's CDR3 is CASSPRDRGYEQYF. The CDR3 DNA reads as TGTGCCAGCAGCCCGAGGGACAGGGGTTACGAGCAGTACTTC.

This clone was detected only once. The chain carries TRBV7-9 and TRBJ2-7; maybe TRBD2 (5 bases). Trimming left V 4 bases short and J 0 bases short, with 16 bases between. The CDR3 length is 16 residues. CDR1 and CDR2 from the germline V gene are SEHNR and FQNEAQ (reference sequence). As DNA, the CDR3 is TGTGCCAGCAGCTACACGTCGGGATTCGACTCCTACGAGCAGTACTTC. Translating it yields CASSYTSGFDSYEQYF.

The CDR3 protein is CASSLLTSDGEQYF. The CDR3 nucleotides read TGTGCCAGCAGTTTATTAACTAGCGACGGCGAGCAGTACTTC. This sequence joins TRBV27 and TRBJ2-7, with 7 bases matching TRBD2. The CDR3 covers 14 residues. Germline CDR1 is MNHEY and CDR2 is SMNVEV (reference sequence). Germline trimming cut 1 base from V and 6 bases from J; bases unmatched to any gene: 6.

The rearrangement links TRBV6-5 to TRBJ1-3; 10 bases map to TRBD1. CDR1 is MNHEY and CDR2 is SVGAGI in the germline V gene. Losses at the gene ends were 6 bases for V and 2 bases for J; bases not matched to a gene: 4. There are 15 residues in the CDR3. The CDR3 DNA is TGTGCCAGCAGCACGACAGGGGGCACTGGAAACACCATATATTTT. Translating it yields CASSTTGGTGNTIYF.

The CDR3 DNA is TGTGCCAGCAGAGGACAGGGCGACACCGGGGAGCTGTTTTTT. Encoded protein: CASRGQGDTGELFF. The chain recombines TRBV7-2 with TRBJ2-2; 8 bases align to TRBD1. The V gene's germline CDR1 is SGHTA and CDR2 FQGNSA. V was clipped by 6 bases and J by 3 bases; unmatched bases: 3. The CDR3 has 14 residues.

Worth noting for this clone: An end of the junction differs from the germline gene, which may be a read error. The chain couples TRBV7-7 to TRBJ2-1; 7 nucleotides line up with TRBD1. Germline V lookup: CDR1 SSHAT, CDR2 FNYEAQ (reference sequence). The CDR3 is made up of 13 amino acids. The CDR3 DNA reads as TGTGCTAGCAGCCTCGACAGGGACAATGAGCAGTTCTTC. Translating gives CASSLDRDNEQFF.

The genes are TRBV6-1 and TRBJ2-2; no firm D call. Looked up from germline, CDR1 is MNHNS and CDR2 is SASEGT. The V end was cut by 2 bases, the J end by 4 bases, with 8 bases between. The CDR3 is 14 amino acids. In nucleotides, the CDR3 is TGTGCCAGCAGTGAATTGGGAAGCACCGGGGAGCTGTTTTTT. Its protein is CASSELGSTGELFF.

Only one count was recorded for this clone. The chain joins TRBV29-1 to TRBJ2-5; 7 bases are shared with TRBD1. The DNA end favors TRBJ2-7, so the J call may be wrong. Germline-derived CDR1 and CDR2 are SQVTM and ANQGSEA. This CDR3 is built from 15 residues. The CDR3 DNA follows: TGCAGCGTTGAAGATGGACAGGCAGGGTCCTACGAGCAGTACTTC. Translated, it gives CSVEDGQAGSYEQYF.

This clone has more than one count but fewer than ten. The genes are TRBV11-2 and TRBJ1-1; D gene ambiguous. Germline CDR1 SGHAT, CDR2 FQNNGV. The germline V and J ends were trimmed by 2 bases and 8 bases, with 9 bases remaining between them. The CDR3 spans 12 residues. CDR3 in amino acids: CASSLHTREAFF. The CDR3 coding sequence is TGTGCCAGCAGCTTACACACCCGGGAAGCTTTCTTT. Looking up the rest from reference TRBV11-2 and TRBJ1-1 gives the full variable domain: EAGVAQSPRYKIIEKRQSVAFWCNPISGHATLYWYQQILGQGPKLLIQFQNNGVVDDSQLPKDRFSAERLKGVDSTLKIQPAKLEDSAVYLCASSLHTREAFFGQGTRLTVV.

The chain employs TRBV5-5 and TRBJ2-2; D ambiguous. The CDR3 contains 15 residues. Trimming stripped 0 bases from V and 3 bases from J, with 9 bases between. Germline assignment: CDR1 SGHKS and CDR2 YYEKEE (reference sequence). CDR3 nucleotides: TGTGCCAGCAGCTTGGGTCCGACCGACACCGGGGAGCTGTTTTTT. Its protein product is CASSLGPTDTGELFF.

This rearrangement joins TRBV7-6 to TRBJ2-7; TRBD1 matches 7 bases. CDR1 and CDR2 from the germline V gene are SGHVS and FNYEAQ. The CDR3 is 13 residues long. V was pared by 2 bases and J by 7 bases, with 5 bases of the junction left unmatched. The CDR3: CASSLYGTDEQYF. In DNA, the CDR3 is TGTGCCAGCAGCTTATATGGGACAGATGAGCAGTACTTC.

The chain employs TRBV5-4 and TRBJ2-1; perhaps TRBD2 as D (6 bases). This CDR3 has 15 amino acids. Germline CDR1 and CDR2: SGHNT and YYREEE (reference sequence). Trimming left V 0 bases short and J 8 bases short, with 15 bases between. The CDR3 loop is CASSLDWGRNDEQFF. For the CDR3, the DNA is TGTGCCAGCAGCTTGGATTGGGGGAGGAACGATGAGCAGTTCTTC.

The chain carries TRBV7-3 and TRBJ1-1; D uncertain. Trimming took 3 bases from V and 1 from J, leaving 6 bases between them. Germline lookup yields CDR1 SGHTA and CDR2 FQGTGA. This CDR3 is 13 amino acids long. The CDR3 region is CASSLSGNTEAFF. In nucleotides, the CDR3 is TGTGCCAGCAGCTTGTCAGGGAACACTGAAGCTTTCTTT.

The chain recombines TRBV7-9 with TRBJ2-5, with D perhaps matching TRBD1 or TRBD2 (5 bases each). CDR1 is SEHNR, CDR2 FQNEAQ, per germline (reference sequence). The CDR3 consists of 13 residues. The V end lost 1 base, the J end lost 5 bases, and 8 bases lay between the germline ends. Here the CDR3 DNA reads TGTGCCAGCAGCTTAGGGGACGATGAGACCCAGTACTTC. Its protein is CASSLGDDETQYF.

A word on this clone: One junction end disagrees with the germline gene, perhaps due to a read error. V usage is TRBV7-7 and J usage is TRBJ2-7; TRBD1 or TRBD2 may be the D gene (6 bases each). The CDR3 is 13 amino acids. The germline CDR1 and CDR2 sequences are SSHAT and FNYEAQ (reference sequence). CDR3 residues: CASSPETGAEQYF. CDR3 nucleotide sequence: TGTGCTAGCAGCCCCGAGACGGGGGCCGAGCAGTACTTC. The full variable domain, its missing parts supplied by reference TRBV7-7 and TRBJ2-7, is GAGVSQSPRYKVTKRGQDVTLRCDPISSHATLYWYQQALGQGPEFLTYFNYEAQPDKSGLPSDRFSAERPEGSISTLTIQRTEQRDSAMYRCASSPETGAEQYFGPGTRLTVT.

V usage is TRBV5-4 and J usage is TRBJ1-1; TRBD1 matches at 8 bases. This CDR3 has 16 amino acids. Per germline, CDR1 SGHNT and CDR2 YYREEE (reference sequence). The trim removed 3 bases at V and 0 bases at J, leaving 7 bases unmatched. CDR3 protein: CASSSGQGYMNTEAFF. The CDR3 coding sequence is TGTGCCAGCAGCTCTGGACAGGGTTACATGAACACTGAAGCTTTCTTT.

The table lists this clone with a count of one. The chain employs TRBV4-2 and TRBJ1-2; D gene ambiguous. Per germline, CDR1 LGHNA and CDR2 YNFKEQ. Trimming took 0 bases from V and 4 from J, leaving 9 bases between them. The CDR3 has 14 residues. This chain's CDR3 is CASSQDGIFYGYTF. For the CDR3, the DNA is TGTGCCAGCAGCCAAGATGGCATCTTCTATGGCTACACCTTC.

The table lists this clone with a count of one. The CDR3 sequence is CSVEGIGSYEQYF. CDR3 in DNA: TGCAGCGTTGAAGGGATAGGGTCCTACGAGCAGTACTTC. This chain joins TRBV29-1 and TRBJ2-7; D not resolved. Germline V gene lookup returns CDR1 SQVTM and CDR2 ANQGSEA. V gave up 1 base and J gave up 1 base, with 8 bases separating them. The CDR3 consists of 13 residues.

This CDR3 reads CASTTLRGTPGELFF. CDR3 nucleotides: TGTGCCAGCACCACCCTTAGAGGTACTCCCGGGGAGCTGTTTTTT. The chain carries TRBV10-3 and TRBJ2-2; D unresolved. Trimming stripped 10 bases from V and 6 bases from J, with 21 bases between. This CDR3 has 15 amino acids. Germline loops: CDR1 ENHRY, CDR2 SYGVKD.

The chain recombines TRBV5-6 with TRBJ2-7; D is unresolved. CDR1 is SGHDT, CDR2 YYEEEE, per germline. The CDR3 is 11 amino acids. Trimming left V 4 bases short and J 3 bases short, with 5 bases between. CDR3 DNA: TGTGCCAGCAGCACCATCTACGAGCAGTACTTC. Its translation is CASSTIYEQYF. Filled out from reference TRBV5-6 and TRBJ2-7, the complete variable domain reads DAGVTQSPTHLIKTRGQQVTLRCSPKSGHDTVSWYQQALGQGPQFIFQYYEEEERQRGNFPDRFSGHQFPNYSSELNVNALLLGDSALYLCASSTIYEQYFGPGTRLTVT.